This is a list of T cell receptor beta chains from one sample in a study of OX40 agonist ivuxolimab in advanced cancers. Sequencing used immunoSEQ multiplex PCR; TCRdb keeps in-frame clones, though not all of them. The repertoire holds 90,000 to 100,000 clones, around 85% seen once, with around 0.82% in the top ten. The sample consisted of CD4+ or CD8+ T cells sorted from blood, taken in a trial of the OX40 agonist ivuxolimab. All receptors derive from an adult with an advanced solid tumor such as melanoma, head and neck, liver or kidney cancer. Both conserved end residues are part of each CDR3. The D gene is left open where the match is weak. Rows may omit the clone size; those that give it use once, few, many or a size class.

DNA | CDR3 | length | V | D | J | size
TGTGCCTGGAGTGGGGGAGATCAGCCCCAGCATTTT | CAWSGGDQPQHF | 12 | TRBV30 | - | TRBJ1-5 | once
TGTGCCAGCAGTTCCAAGAAGGTGGGGGACGAGCAGTACTTC | CASSSKKVGDEQYF | 14 | TRBV5-6 | - | TRBJ2-7 | -
TGCGCCAGCAGCTTGGGACTAGCTTCGGGCTTGAACACCGGGGAGCTGTTTTTT | CASSLGLASGLNTGELFF | 18 | TRBV5-1 | TRBD2 | TRBJ2-2 | -
TGTGCCAGCAGACCCACAGGGAATCAGCCCCAGCATTTT | CASRPTGNQPQHF | 13 | TRBV28 | - | TRBJ1-5 | -
TGTGCCAGCAGACTAACAGGGTCGGATGGCTACACCTTC | CASRLTGSDGYTF | 13 | TRBV7-9 | - | TRBJ1-2 | -
TGCGCCAGCAGCCAACGGGGCACAGATACGCAGTATTTT | CASSQRGTDTQYF | 13 | TRBV4-3 | - | TRBJ2-3 | -
TGTGCCAGCAGTCCAGAGGGTCCCGGCACAGATACGCAGTATTTT | CASSPEGPGTDTQYF | 15 | TRBV6-5 | - | TRBJ2-3 | -
TGTGCCAGTAGTATAGTGAACCCGGGAGCCAATGAGCAGTTCTTC | CASSIVNPGANEQFF | 15 | TRBV19 | - | TRBJ2-1 | -
TGTGCCAGTAGTAGAGAAGGGAGGAACACCGGGGAGCTGTTTTTT | CASSREGRNTGELFF | 15 | TRBV19 | - | TRBJ2-2 | -
TGTGCCAGCAGTGCCTATGGACAGGGCTATGGCTACACCTTC | CASSAYGQGYGYTF | 14 | TRBV28 | TRBD1 | TRBJ1-2 | -
TGTGCCACATCCCGGGGGGTCCCTCCCTACAATGAGCAGTTCTTC | CATSRGVPPYNEQFF | 15 | TRBV19 | TRBD2 | TRBJ2-1 | medium-sized
TGTGCCAGCAGCTTGGGACTAGCGGGGCCCGAAGATACGCAGTATTTT | CASSLGLAGPEDTQYF | 16 | TRBV5-4 | TRBD2 | TRBJ2-3 | once
TGCGCCAGCAGCCAGAATAAGGACATCTACAATGAGCAGTTCTTC | CASSQNKDIYNEQFF | 15 | TRBV4-1 | - | TRBJ2-1 | once
TGTGCCAGCACCAGGACAGGGGACTACGAGCAGTACTTC | CASTRTGDYEQYF | 13 | TRBV6-1 | TRBD1 | TRBJ2-7 | once
TGTGCCAGCAGCTTGGGGGACAGGTATTATGGCTACACCTTC | CASSLGDRYYGYTF | 14 | TRBV5-6 | TRBD1 | TRBJ1-2 | -
TGTGCCAGCAGCATCCCAGGACAGGGACTGAACACTGAAGCTTTCTTT | CASSIPGQGLNTEAFF | 16 | TRBV28 | TRBD1 | TRBJ1-1 | -
TGTGCCAGCAGCCAACCGGGACAGAACTATGGCTACACCTTC | CASSQPGQNYGYTF | 14 | TRBV28 | TRBD1 | TRBJ1-2 | -
TGTGCCAGCAGCGTACAATCCCTTAACGCCGGGGAGCTGTTTTTT | CASSVQSLNAGELFF | 15 | TRBV9 | - | TRBJ2-2 | -
TGTGCCTGGAGTGTGCAAGGATATCAGCCCCAGCATTTT | CAWSVQGYQPQHF | 13 | TRBV30 | - | TRBJ1-5 | -
TGCAGCGTCGGGACTAGCGGGAGAAAAGATACGCAGTATTTT | CSVGTSGRKDTQYF | 14 | TRBV29-1 | TRBD2 | TRBJ2-3 | -
TGTGCCAGCAGCCAAGACCAGGGGACTACGCAGTATTTT | CASSQDQGTTQYF | 13 | TRBV14 | - | TRBJ2-3 | -
TGCGCCAGCAGTGACCCTAGCGGGGGCACAGATACGCAGTATTTT | CASSDPSGGTDTQYF | 15 | TRBV10-2 | TRBD2 | TRBJ2-3 | -
TGTGCCAGCAGTGCCCGGACAGGGGTCAATGGCTACACCTTC | CASSARTGVNGYTF | 14 | TRBV6-1 | TRBD1 | TRBJ1-2 | -
TGTGCCAGCTCAACCCACGCAACAGGGAGGGATGAGCAGTTCTTC | CASSTHATGRDEQFF | 15 | TRBV28 | - | TRBJ2-1 | -
TGTGCCAGTAGTAGCCGGTTAGCTACGATAGACATTCAGTACTTC | CASSSRLATIDIQYF | 15 | TRBV19 | - | TRBJ2-4 | -
TGTGCCAGCAGTGAGGACAGGGTAGTAACCGGGGAGCTGTTTTTT | CASSEDRVVTGELFF | 15 | TRBV2 | TRBD1 | TRBJ2-2 | -
TGTGCCAGCAGCCAAGAAATTACGTCGACTAGCGGGAGTAAGACCCAGTACTTC | CASSQEITSTSGSKTQYF | 18 | TRBV4-2 | TRBD2 | TRBJ2-5 | -
TGTGCCAGCAGCTTAGTGGGCCCCACTGAAGCTTTCTTT | CASSLVGPTEAFF | 13 | TRBV7-2 | - | TRBJ1-1 | -
TGCGCCAGCAGCTGGGACACCCCTCGGGGGGAGCTGTTTTTT | CASSWDTPRGELFF | 14 | TRBV5-1 | - | TRBJ2-2 | -
TGTGCCAGCAGTCCGACAGGGGCCAACTATGGCTACACCTTC | CASSPTGANYGYTF | 14 | TRBV6-1 | TRBD1 | TRBJ1-2 | -
TGTGCCAGCAGTCCTGGGACAGGGGGTTTCGATCAGCCCCAGCATTTT | CASSPGTGGFDQPQHF | 16 | TRBV28 | TRBD1 | TRBJ1-5 | -
TGTGCCAGCAGCCCCGCTCCGGCGCGGTACGAGCAGTACTTC | CASSPAPARYEQYF | 14 | TRBV7-8 | - | TRBJ2-7 | -
TGTGCCAGCAGTTTAGCAGGGATCCCTTTTAATGAAAAACTGTTTTTT | CASSLAGIPFNEKLFF | 16 | TRBV28 | - | TRBJ1-4 | -
TGTGCCAGCACCCTACAGGGGGCCTTTGACACTGAAGCTTTCTTT | CASTLQGAFDTEAFF | 15 | TRBV6-5 | TRBD1 | TRBJ1-1 | -
TGTGCCAGCAGCCCCACCGGGAAACTGTTTTTT | CASSPTGKLFF | 11 | TRBV28 | - | TRBJ1-4 | few
TGCGCCAGCAGCGTCCTCTACGAGGGGGGCGGGGAGCTGTTTTTT | CASSVLYEGGGELFF | 15 | TRBV5-1 | - | TRBJ2-2 | -
TGTGCCAGCAGCACTAGACAGATCTACAATGAGCAGTTCTTC | CASSTRQIYNEQFF | 14 | TRBV11-2 | - | TRBJ2-1 | -
TGTGCCAGCAGTTTCGCCGGCGAGACAGGGGGCTATGGCTACACCTTC | CASSFAGETGGYGYTF | 16 | TRBV28 | TRBD1 | TRBJ1-2 | -
TGTGCCAGCAGCTTAAAGGGGTCCTCTAGCAATCAGCCCCAGCATTTT | CASSLKGSSSNQPQHF | 16 | TRBV28 | - | TRBJ1-5 | -
TGTGCCAGCAGCTTATACGGCGGGGGCAATCAGCCCCAGCATTTT | CASSLYGGGNQPQHF | 15 | TRBV7-2 | - | TRBJ1-5 | -
TGTGCCTGGAGGCCCCGACATAAGGAATCACCCCTCCACTTT | CAWRPRHKESPLHF | 14 | TRBV30 | - | TRBJ1-6 | -
TGCGCCAGCAGCTCCCAGGGCCTCGGGGACACTGAAGCTTTCTTT | CASSSQGLGDTEAFF | 15 | TRBV5-1 | - | TRBJ1-1 | -